These 8 T cell receptor beta chains were all obtained from the same sample, sequenced in a study of blood T cells in healthy people across ages. The use of a sample-barcoded 5' primer and a J-beta primer mix characterized a second PCR of roughly 7 to 11 cycles. In TCRdb, the 5' RACE reads were re-called with MiXCR into one record per CDR3 protein. This repertoire shows under 800,000 distinct CDR3 sequences, 21% found once; its top ten account for about 3.6%. The sequenced sample consisted of blood. These receptors all come from a man between 65 and 85 years old in good health.

This clonotype was seen more than once but under ten times. The gene calls are TRBV10-3 and TRBJ2-5; the D is unclear. CDR1 and CDR2 (germline): ENHRY, SYGVKD. CDR3 size: 12 residues. V was trimmed by 10 bases and J by 3 bases, leaving 12 bases between them. Here the CDR3 reads CATRDWEETQYF. In nucleotides, the CDR3 is TGTGCCACCAGAGATTGGGAAGAGACCCAGTACTTC.

This clonotype appeared many times. Germline is not matched at one junction end, which may reflect a read error. The V call is TRBV5-1, the J call TRBJ2-3; 11 positions match TRBD2. The germline V gene has CDR1 SGHRS and CDR2 YFSETQ. The CDR3 has 16 amino acids. In nucleotides, the CDR3 is TGTGCTAGCAGCTCCGGGACTAGCGGTAGCACAGATACGCAGTATTTT. The encoded protein is CASSSGTSGSTDTQYF.

Many counts were recorded for this clonotype. The chain carries TRBV5-6 and TRBJ1-1; a weak D match, TRBD1 (5 bases). With 0 bases removed from V and 1 base from J, the gap between germline ends came to 7 bases. CDR1 SGHDT and CDR2 YYEEEE come from the germline V gene. The CDR3 length is 14 residues. The CDR3 sequence is CASSLGQKNTEAFF. CDR3 nucleotide sequence: TGTGCCAGCAGCTTGGGACAGAAGAACACTGAAGCTTTCTTT. Full variable domain (rest looked up from reference TRBV5-6 and TRBJ1-1): DAGVTQSPTHLIKTRGQQVTLRCSPKSGHDTVSWYQQALGQGPQFIFQYYEEEERQRGNFPDRFSGHQFPNYSSELNVNALLLGDSALYLCASSLGQKNTEAFFGQGTRLTVV.

This clonotype came up a few times. V is TRBV12-3 or TRBV12-4 and J is TRBJ1-3; 7 bases map to TRBD1. V was clipped by 6 bases and J by 3 bases; unmatched bases: 11. The CDR3 is 16 residues long. The chain's CDR3 is CASSRGRTLFGNTIYF. As DNA, the CDR3 is TGTGCCAGCAGCAGGGGGAGGACTCTCTTTGGAAACACCATATATTTT.

The chain joins TRBV9 to TRBJ1-2; 10 bases fit TRBD1. V trimming: 6 bases; J trimming: 7 bases; junction bases outside the gene matches: 9. This CDR3 has 14 residues. Germline CDR1 is SGDLS and CDR2 is YYNGEE. CDR3 sequence (DNA): TGTGCCAGCACTACCGGGACAGGGGTCGGTGGCTACACCTTC. Amino acid sequence: CASTTGTGVGGYTF. The whole variable domain, filled in from reference TRBV9 and TRBJ1-2, reads DSGVTQTPKHLITATGQRVTLRCSPRSGDLSVYWYQQSLDQGLQFLIQYYNGEERAKGNILERFSAQQFPDLHSELNLSSLELGDSALYFCASTTGTGVGGYTFGSGTRLTVV.

Only a few counts were recorded for this clonotype. V and J are TRBV4-1 and TRBJ2-5; D remains ambiguous. Trimming took 2 bases from V and 5 from J, leaving 9 bases between them. This CDR3 is built from 13 residues. Germline V gene sequence: CDR1 MGHRA, CDR2 YSYEKL. The CDR3 reads CASSQSPVETQYF. CDR3 nucleotide sequence: TGCGCCAGCAGCCAATCTCCGGTCGAGACCCAGTACTTC.

This clonotype has more than one count but fewer than ten. This CDR3 is CASSLLGQIMDGYTF. CDR3 bases: TGCGCCAGCAGCTTGTTGGGACAGATTATGGATGGCTACACCTTC. V and J are TRBV5-1 and TRBJ1-2; TRBD1 matches at 7 bases. Germline V gene sequence: CDR1 SGHRS, CDR2 YFSETQ. V was pared by 1 base and J by 6 bases, with 9 bases of the junction left unmatched. This CDR3 has 15 amino acids.

This clonotype was observed many times. This sequence joins TRBV6-6 and TRBJ2-3; TRBD2 aligns across 9 bases. The CDR3 loop spans 20 amino acids. Germline CDR1 MNHNY, CDR2 SVGAGI (reference sequence). V shed 0 bases and J 4 bases; nucleotides not matched to a gene: 17. This CDR3 reads CASSYSGVAGDHPAPDTQYF. DNA of the CDR3: TGTGCCAGCAGTTACTCGGGGGTAGCGGGGGACCATCCAGCTCCAGATACGCAGTATTTT.